The 8 T cell receptor beta chains presented below share a single source sample, sequenced in a study of T-cell memory formation after mild COVID-19. TCRdb ran MiXCR on the 5' RACE reads and lists one entry per CDR3 protein. The top ten hold 20% to 25% of the sample, which has 250,000 to 300,000 distinct CDR3 sequences, 15% to 20% seen once. Sequenced material: PBMCs or a T cell subset sorted from them (not recorded which). These receptors were collected from a man between 18 and 29 years old who had mild COVID-19 (a few samples of this study predate the infection). Cell type and time point are not known.

This clonotype occurred a few times. The V gene is TRBV6-5, the J gene TRBJ1-2; D not certain. This CDR3 is 13 amino acids long. Germline CDR1 MNHEY, CDR2 SVGAGI. Trimming pared 2 bases from V and 1 base from J, leaving 5 bases between. The CDR3 spells CASSYLGNYGYTF. In DNA form, the CDR3 reads TGTGCCAGCAGTTACCTAGGTAACTATGGCTACACCTTC.

The chain uses TRBV5-1 and TRBJ1-1, with D possibly matching TRBD1 (5 bases). Germline V gives CDR1 SGHRS, CDR2 YFSETQ. This CDR3 has 16 residues. Trimming stripped 0 bases from V and 4 bases from J, with 16 bases between. CDR3 loop: CASSLGFRSRATEAFF. CDR3 in DNA: TGCGCCAGCAGCTTGGGCTTCCGGAGCAGGGCCACTGAAGCTTTCTTT.

The chain carries TRBV5-1 and TRBJ1-2; TRBD1 is a possible D gene (5 bases). V dropped 4 bases and J dropped 2 bases, with 15 bases sitting between them. Per germline, CDR1 SGHRS and CDR2 YFSETQ. The CDR3 is made up of 15 amino acids. The CDR3 region is CASSPGAAGNYGYTF. In DNA form, the CDR3 reads TGCGCCAGCAGCCCGGGCGCCGCAGGGAACTATGGCTACACCTTC.

This clonotype appeared a few times. This chain uses TRBV27 with TRBJ2-7; 12 bases align to TRBD1. With V trimmed by 5 bases and J by 7 bases, 12 bases remained unmatched. The CDR3 runs to 16 residues. From germline, CDR1 is MNHEY and CDR2 SMNVEV (reference sequence). DNA of the CDR3: TGTGCCAGCAGTCTAGTCGGGGACAGGGGGCTTCGGGAGCAGTACTTC. It translates to CASSLVGDRGLREQYF.

There are a few counts of this clonotype. V gene TRBV4-2 combines with J gene TRBJ2-2, with D possibly called TRBD1 or TRBD2 (5 bases each). Germline CDR1 reads LGHNA; CDR2 reads YNFKEQ. CDR3 size: 15 residues. Trimming took off 6 bases at V and 3 bases at J, with 14 bases between the two ends. Written as DNA, the CDR3 is TGTGCCAGCAGGGGGACGGAACGCGACACCGGGGAGCTGTTTTTT. Protein sequence: CASRGTERDTGELFF.

This sequence joins TRBV12-1 and TRBJ2-7; the table names TRBD2, a call not compared with the DNA. TRBV12-1 is a pseudogene segment. This CDR3 spans 17 amino acids. CDR3 amino acids: CASSVTSGGTGDYEQYV. The CDR3 DNA is TGTGCCAGCAGCGTGACTAGCGGGGGGACCGGGGACTACGAGCAGTACGTC.

For this clonotype: Being one base from a much bigger clone, this may be a read error. J is TRBJ2-3 and V is TRBV6-2 or TRBV6-3; unclear D gene. Germline lookup yields CDR1 MNHEY and CDR2 SVGEGT. V was trimmed by 4 bases and J by 2 bases, leaving 4 bases between them. This CDR3 has 12 residues. The CDR3 DNA reads as TGTGCCAGCAGTTGGGCCACAGATACGCAGTATTTT. It specifies CASSWATDTQYF.

This clonotype has a handful of counts. This rearrangement joins TRBV2 to TRBJ2-3; TRBD2 might be the D (6 bases). Looked up from germline, CDR1 is SNHLY and CDR2 is FYNNEI. The CDR3 spans 15 residues. Trimming left V 4 bases short and J 2 bases short, with 13 bases between. CDR3 region: CASSVDGGSTDTQYF. In DNA form, the CDR3 reads TGTGCCAGCAGTGTGGACGGGGGATCCACAGATACGCAGTATTTT.